These 28 T cell receptor beta chains share one sample of origin, sequenced in a study of CD8 T cells in ankylosing spondylitis. MiXCR, run by TCRdb on the 5' RACE reads, gives a single entry per CDR3 protein. Of about 250,000 distinct CDR3 sequences detected, roughly 32% appear once; the ten largest clones hold roughly 4.2%. The sequenced material came from blood, either unsorted or a sorted T cell fraction (not recorded which). Receptor source: a male donor with ankylosing spondylitis or in good health (not recorded which).

The V and J genes are TRBV20-1 and TRBJ2-7; D remains ambiguous. The CDR3 spans 13 residues. CDR1 is DFQATT, CDR2 SNEGSKA, per germline (reference sequence). V gave up 3 bases and J gave up 0 bases, with 9 bases separating them. The CDR3 region is CSASDNPSYEQYF. CDR3 bases: TGCAGTGCTAGTGACAATCCCTCCTACGAGCAGTACTTC.

The CDR3 bases are TGTGCCAGCAGCCAAGAGAGAGACTATAGTCAGTATTTT. Protein sequence: CASSQERDYSQYF. The V and J genes are TRBV3-1 and TRBJ2-3; D is perhaps TRBD2 (5 bases). CDR3 length: 13 amino acids. Germline V gene data show CDR1 as LGHDT and CDR2 as YNNKEL (reference sequence). Trimming shortened V by 0 bases and J by 12 bases, and 13 bases separated the two germline ends.

The genes are TRBV27 and TRBJ1-5, with TRBD1 identical over 10 bases. This CDR3 spans 14 amino acids. CDR1 MNHEY and CDR2 SMNVEV come from the germline V gene (reference sequence). V shed 10 bases and J 7 bases; nucleotides not matched to a gene: 10. This CDR3 reads CATGSGTGEQPQHF. Here the CDR3 DNA reads TGTGCCACCGGGTCCGGGACAGGGGAGCAGCCCCAGCATTTT.

The rearrangement uses TRBV5-5 and TRBJ2-3; D is unclear. V lost 2 bases, J lost 4 bases, and 17 bases lay in between. The CDR3 is made up of 16 amino acids. Germline values: CDR1 SGHKS, CDR2 YYEKEE (reference sequence). CDR3 bases: TGTGCCAGCAGCTTTAGTCCCTTTCCCGACCCAGATACGCAGTATTTT. Its translation: CASSFSPFPDPDTQYF.

V usage is TRBV3-1 and J usage is TRBJ1-2; D gene uncertain. Germline V CDR1 and CDR2: LGHDT, YNNKEL (reference sequence). The CDR3 contains 15 residues. Trimming removed 0 bases at V and 4 bases at J, with 12 bases between. CDR3 bases: TGTGCCAGCAGCCAAGATGAAGGTGCGAGCTATGGCTACACCTTC. This codes for CASSQDEGASYGYTF.

This clonotype was observed a handful of times. The genes are TRBV9 and TRBJ2-4, with TRBD1 matching over 10 bases. The germline CDR1 and CDR2 sequences are SGDLS and YYNGEE. The J segment lost 6 bases and the V segment lost 1 base, leaving 4 bases of the junction unmatched. The CDR3 runs to 15 residues. This CDR3 reads CASSVSGTGVNIQYF. The CDR3 DNA reads as TGTGCCAGCAGCGTATCTGGGACAGGGGTAAACATTCAGTACTTC.

This clonotype was seen only a few times. The gene calls are TRBV6-4 and TRBJ2-3; 8 bases align to TRBD2. This CDR3 is built from 13 residues. Germline CDR1 reads MRHNA; CDR2 reads SNTAGT. The V segment lost 3 bases and the J segment 12 bases; nucleotides outside the gene matches: 8. For the CDR3, the DNA is TGTGCCAGCAGTGAAAATTCGGGGGGGAAACAGTATTTT. The encoded protein is CASSENSGGKQYF.

CDR3: CSTTKDYEQYF. CDR3 DNA: TGCAGCACCACAAAGGACTACGAGCAGTACTTC. The V and J genes are TRBV29-1 and TRBJ2-7; D is undetermined. This CDR3 comprises 11 residues. Germline CDR1 and CDR2: SQVTM and ANQGSEA. V lost 8 bases and J lost 3, with 11 bases in between.

This clonotype was detected many times. This rearrangement joins TRBV29-1 to TRBJ2-1; 7 nucleotides align to TRBD2. Per the germline V gene, CDR1 is SQVTM and CDR2 is ANQGSEA. This CDR3 comprises 11 residues. J gave up 10 bases and V 7 bases, and 7 bases lay outside the gene matches. The CDR3 sequence is CSAGTNLEQFF. The CDR3 DNA follows: TGCAGCGCTGGGACTAACTTAGAGCAGTTCTTC.

This clonotype was recorded a few times. The chain carries TRBV29-1 and TRBJ2-7; 9 bases are a match to TRBD1. The CDR3 spans 14 residues. The germline gives CDR1 SQVTM, CDR2 ANQGSEA. Trimming removed 6 bases from V and 4 bases from J; junction bases left unmatched: 10. CDR3 in amino acids: CSVIPGTGFYEQYF. CDR3 nucleotides: TGCAGCGTGATCCCCGGGACAGGGTTTTACGAGCAGTACTTC.

The rearrangement uses TRBV25-1 and TRBJ2-5; D call uncertain. The V and J ends lost 4 bases and 1 base respectively, with 31 bases between them. Germline V gene lookup returns CDR1 MGHDK and CDR2 SYGVNS. There are 21 residues in the CDR3. CDR3 bases: TGTGCCAGCAGTGTTGGGTCTTTTAAACTGATGATGCCAAACTTCCAAGAGACCCAGTACTTC. Translation gives CASSVGSFKLMMPNFQETQYF.

In its sample, this clonotype was seen a few times. This sequence joins TRBV20-1 and TRBJ2-3; 7 positions match TRBD1. The CDR3 extends over 16 amino acids. From germline, CDR1 is DFQATT and CDR2 SNEGSKA (reference sequence). V trimming: 0 bases; J trimming: 3 bases; junction bases outside the gene matches: 9. Here the CDR3 reads CSARDPRQGVTDTQYF. The DNA for the CDR3 is TGCAGTGCTAGAGACCCCAGACAGGGAGTTACAGATACGCAGTATTTT.

This clonotype appeared a few times. The rearrangement links TRBV12-3 or TRBV12-4 to TRBJ1-6; the match to TRBD1 covers 7 bases. Germline trimming cut 4 bases from V and 10 bases from J; bases unmatched to any gene: 10. The CDR3 is 15 residues long. CDR3 in DNA: TGTGCCAGCAGTTCGGAGGGGGCGGTAGGGTCACCCCTCCACTTT. It specifies CASSSEGAVGSPLHF.

The J gene is TRBJ2-3, the V gene TRBV5-1; 10 bases map to TRBD1. V shed 4 bases and J 4 bases; nucleotides not matched to a gene: 6. There are 15 residues in the CDR3. CDR1 is SGHRS, CDR2 YFSETQ, per germline. In DNA, the CDR3 is TGCGCCAGCAGCGGGGGACAGGGGCGAGCAGATACGCAGTATTTT. Protein: CASSGGQGRADTQYF.

This chain uses TRBV7-3 with TRBJ1-1; 12 bases are a match to TRBD1. Germline-derived CDR1 and CDR2 are SGHTA and FQGTGA. This CDR3 comprises 15 residues. Losses at the gene ends were 0 bases for V and 6 bases for J; bases not matched to a gene: 2. CDR3 in amino acids: CASSLTGQGASEAFF. The CDR3 coding sequence is TGTGCCAGCAGCTTAACGGGACAGGGGGCATCTGAAGCTTTCTTT.

This clonotype was found many times. V is TRBV20-1 and J is TRBJ2-3; perhaps TRBD1 as D (5 bases). V was clipped by 5 bases and J by 2 bases, with 11 bases between them. Germline V gene sequence: CDR1 DFQATT, CDR2 SNEGSKA (reference sequence). The CDR3 totals 13 residues. Here the CDR3 DNA reads TGCAGTGCTGCCCAGGACAACACAGATACGCAGTATTTT. Its translation: CSAAQDNTDTQYF.

As regards this clonotype: Compared with germline, one end of the junction differs, possibly owing to a read error. The rearrangement links TRBV29-1 to TRBJ2-7; D is possibly TRBD1 (6 bases). Germline CDR1 SQVTM, CDR2 ANQGSEA. The CDR3 is 13 amino acids. CDR3 DNA sequence: TGCAGCGTCGAAGGACAGAGCTCCTACGAGCAGTACTTC. It codes for CSVEGQSSYEQYF.

The chain links TRBV10-3 to TRBJ1-5; TRBD1 is a possible D gene (5 bases). V was cut by 10 bases and J by 0 bases, with 13 bases left in between. The CDR3 is 14 residues long. Germline V gives CDR1 ENHRY, CDR2 SYGVKD. The CDR3 loop reads CATRDGYSNQPQHF. CDR3 bases: TGTGCCACCAGGGATGGTTATAGCAATCAGCCCCAGCATTTT.

This clonotype was seen more than once but under ten times. The chain combines TRBV12-3 or TRBV12-4 with TRBJ2-7, with TRBD1 identical over 9 bases. V lost 5 bases and J lost 2; bases outside the gene matches: 4. CDR3 size: 14 residues. The CDR3 loop is CASSGTGRAYEQYF. CDR3 sequence (DNA): TGTGCCAGCAGTGGGACAGGGAGGGCCTACGAGCAGTACTTC.

This clonotype occurred a few times. This sequence joins TRBV5-5 and TRBJ1-2; a weak D match, TRBD1 (5 bases). The V gene's germline CDR1 is SGHKS and CDR2 YYEKEE (reference sequence). V was shortened by 3 bases and J by 0 bases, with 6 bases between the two germline ends. This CDR3 is built from 13 residues. The CDR3 region is CASSSGANYGYTF. As DNA, the CDR3 is TGTGCCAGCAGCTCGGGGGCTAACTATGGCTACACCTTC.

Concerning this clonotype itself: Sequence at one end of the junction differs from germline and may be a read error. The chain couples TRBV6-2 or TRBV6-3 to TRBJ2-3; D is uncertain. Per germline, CDR1 MNHEY and CDR2 SVGEGT. The CDR3 is 16 residues long. CDR3 DNA sequence: TGTGCCAGCAGTGGAGAACAGTGGAATCCCACATATACGCAGTATTTT. Translation: CASSGEQWNPTYTQYF.

This clonotype was seen a few times. This chain uses TRBV20-1 with TRBJ1-1, with TRBD1 identical over 8 bases. J was trimmed by 0 bases and V by 6 bases; bases with no gene match: 12. The CDR3 length is 16 residues. Germline lookup yields CDR1 DFQATT and CDR2 SNEGSKA (reference sequence). In DNA, the CDR3 is TGCAGTGCCCACCCATTGACAGGGGATATGAACACTGAAGCTTTCTTT. Amino acids: CSAHPLTGDMNTEAFF.

The sample holds many counts of this clonotype. This rearrangement joins TRBV29-1 to TRBJ2-7, with D unresolved. This CDR3 comprises 12 residues. Germline V CDR1 and CDR2: SQVTM, ANQGSEA. Trimming cost V 7 bases and J 4 bases, with 14 bases left between them. As DNA, the CDR3 is TGCAGCGGTTACACGGAAGCGTACGAGCAGTACTTC. This gives the protein CSGYTEAYEQYF.

This chain uses TRBV10-3 with TRBJ2-3; possible D gene TRBD1, 5 bases. Germline V lookup: CDR1 ENHRY, CDR2 SYGVKD. Trimming left V 6 bases short and J 4 bases short, with 11 bases between. The CDR3 covers 13 residues. The DNA for the CDR3 is TGTGCCATCAGGGCAGGGCTGGCAGATACGCAGTATTTT. Its protein is CAIRAGLADTQYF.

The chain combines TRBV10-3 with TRBJ2-3; 7 bases are a match to TRBD1. The V segment lost 8 bases and the J segment 3 bases; nucleotides outside the gene matches: 5. Germline CDR1 is ENHRY and CDR2 is SYGVKD. The CDR3 sequence is 13 residues long. The CDR3 nucleotides are TGTGCCATCGGGACAGTGGGGACAGATACGCAGTATTTT. It codes for CAIGTVGTDTQYF.

This clonotype was seen a few times. CDR3 sequence reads: CASSPLGGASSYNEQFF. The DNA for the CDR3 is TGCGCCAGCAGCCCCCTGGGTGGGGCGAGCTCCTACAATGAGCAGTTCTTC. V usage is TRBV5-1 and J usage is TRBJ2-1; D perhaps matches TRBD1 (5 bases). V was shortened by 4 bases and J by 0 bases, with 17 bases between the two germline ends. This CDR3 region has 17 residues. CDR1 and CDR2 from the germline V gene are SGHRS and YFSETQ.

The chain is built from TRBV20-1 and TRBJ2-5; 7 bases agree with TRBD1. Germline CDR1 and CDR2: DFQATT and SNEGSKA (reference sequence). V was pared by 6 bases and J by 4 bases, with 5 bases of the junction left unmatched. CDR3 length: 12 amino acids. This chain's CDR3 is CSAQTGSETQYF. Written as DNA, the CDR3 is TGCAGTGCGCAGACAGGGTCAGAGACCCAGTACTTC.

V and J are TRBV21-1 and TRBJ1-3. TRBV21-1 is recorded as a pseudogene. This CDR3 is 17 amino acids long. DNA for the CDR3: TGTGCCAGCACTACCGGAGCCGGAACAGAGTCTGGAAACACCATATATTTT. This encodes CASTTGAGTESGNTIYF.